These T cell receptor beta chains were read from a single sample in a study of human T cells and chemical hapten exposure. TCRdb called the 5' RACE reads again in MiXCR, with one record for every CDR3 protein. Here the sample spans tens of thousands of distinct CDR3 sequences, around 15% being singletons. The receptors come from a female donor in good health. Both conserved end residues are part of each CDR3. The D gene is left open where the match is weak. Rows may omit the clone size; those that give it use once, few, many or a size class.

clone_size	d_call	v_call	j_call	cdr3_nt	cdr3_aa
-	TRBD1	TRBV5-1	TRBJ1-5	TGCGCCAGCCGAACCGGGACAGGGGATCAGCCCCAGCATTTT	CASRTGTGDQPQHF
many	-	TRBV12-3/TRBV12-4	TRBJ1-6	TGTGCCAGCAGTTCTAACGGACAGATTAATTCACCCCTCCACTTT	CASSSNGQINSPLHF
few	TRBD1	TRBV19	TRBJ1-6	TGTGCCAGTAGTATAGGAGGGGGCGGTCTCGATTCACCCCTCCACTTT	CASSIGGGGLDSPLHF
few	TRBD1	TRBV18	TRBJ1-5	TGTGCCAGCTCATCTACAGGGGGAGGGCATCAGCCCCAGCATTTT	CASSSTGGGHQPQHF
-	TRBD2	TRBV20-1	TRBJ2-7	TGCAGGCCGAGCGGGAGGACTACCTACGAGCAGTACTTC	CRPSGRTTYEQYF
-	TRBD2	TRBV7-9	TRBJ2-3	TGTGCCAGCAGCCCAACCGGGACTAGTCAATTAAATACGCAGTATTTT	CASSPTGTSQLNTQYF
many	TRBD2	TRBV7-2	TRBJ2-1	TGTGCCAGCAGCTTAGATCGGGGGGGGCTAGGCAATGAGCAGTTCTTC	CASSLDRGGLGNEQFF
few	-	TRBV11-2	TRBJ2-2	TGTGCCAGCAGCTTAGGGGTAGTGCCCGGGGGCGCCACCGGGGAGCTGTTTTTT	CASSLGVVPGGATGELFF
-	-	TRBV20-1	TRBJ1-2	TGCAGTGCTAAAGGGGCCTATGGCTACACCTTC	CSAKGAYGYTF
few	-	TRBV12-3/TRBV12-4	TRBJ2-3	TGTGCCAGCAGTTTAGGAGTGGTATGGGGAGCGCAGTATTTT	CASSLGVVWGAQYF
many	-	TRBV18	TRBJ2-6	TGTGCCAGCTCAAGCTCTGATCAGGGGACTGGGGCCAACGTCCTGACTTTC	CASSSSDQGTGANVLTF
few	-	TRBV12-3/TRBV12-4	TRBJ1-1	TGTGCCAGCAGTCCAGGAGGGGAGACGAACACTGAAGCTTTCTTT	CASSPGGETNTEAFF
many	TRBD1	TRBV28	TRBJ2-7	TGTGCCAGCACCACGACAGGGGGTTTTGAGGAGCAGTACTTC	CASTTTGGFEEQYF
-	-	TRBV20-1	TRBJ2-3	TGCAGTGCCCCCCAGGCCGGTACGCAGTATTTT	CSAPQAGTQYF
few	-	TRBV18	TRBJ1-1	TGTGCCAGCTCACCACGTGAAGGGGGATTTGCTGAAGCTTTCTTT	CASSPREGGFAEAFF
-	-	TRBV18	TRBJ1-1	TGTGCCAGCTCAAAAACCGGGACGCAAACTGCGAACACTGAAGCTTTCTTT	CASSKTGTQTANTEAFF
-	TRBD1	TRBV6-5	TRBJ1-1	TGTGCCAGCATTCTGCCATACTCCGGGGACAGGGGGGACGGATCGACTGAAGCTTTCTTT	CASILPYSGDRGDGSTEAFF
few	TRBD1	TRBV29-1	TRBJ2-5	TGCAGCGTTGGAATAGGGGGCTATCAAGAGACCCAGTACTTC	CSVGIGGYQETQYF